A single sample gave rise to the 22 T cell receptor beta chains below, sequenced in a study of T cell responses to AZD1222 COVID-19 vaccine. Produced via immunoSEQ multiplex PCR; TCRdb's table is partial and in-frame only. The table includes 100,000 to 140,000 clones, 89% detected once. The sample in question was peripheral blood, obtained on day 0 of AZD1222 vaccination. These receptor sequences come from an adult in good health.

V and J are TRBV11-3 and TRBJ2-3, with 11 bases that match TRBD2. V lost 5 bases to trimming and J lost 5 bases; unmatched junction nucleotides: 15. Per germline, CDR1 SGHNT and CDR2 YENEEA. The CDR3 is made up of 18 amino acids. This chain's CDR3 is CASSAGGLAASPRDTQYF. The CDR3 DNA reads TGTGCCAGCAGCGCCGGGGGACTAGCGGCCTCTCCCCGAGATACGCAGTATTTT.

The chain recombines TRBV28 with TRBJ2-7; TRBD1 matches at 7 bases. CDR3 size: 14 residues. Trimming took 6 bases from V and 2 from J; bases not matched to a gene: 7. Per germline, CDR1 MDHEN and CDR2 SYDVKM. The CDR3 DNA is TGTGCCAGCAGGGATGGGACAGTAGCCTACGAGCAGTACTTC. This codes for CASRDGTVAYEQYF.

The J gene is TRBJ2-7, the V gene TRBV3-1 (or the pseudogene TRBV3-2); 9 bases match TRBD2. The CDR3 extends over 14 amino acids. Per the germline V gene, CDR1 is LGHDT and CDR2 is YNNKEL (reference sequence). Trimming at V came to 5 bases and at J to 4 bases, leaving 6 bases not matched to a gene. The CDR3 DNA sequence: TGTGCCAGCAGCTCTAGCGGGAACGGGTACGAGCAGTACTTC. Residues: CASSSSGNGYEQYF.

The J gene is TRBJ1-2, the V gene TRBV7-2; no clear D gene. V was clipped by 4 bases and J by 4 bases, with 13 bases between them. Germline V CDR1 and CDR2: SGHTA, FQGNSA. This CDR3 spans 14 amino acids. The CDR3 nucleotides are TGTGCCAGCAGCTACTCCAGAGAGTTCTATGGCTACACCTTC. Its protein is CASSYSREFYGYTF. Filled out from reference TRBV7-2 and TRBJ1-2, the complete variable domain reads GAGVSQSPSNKVTEKGKDVELRCDPISGHTALYWYRQSLGQGLEFLIYFQGNSAPDKSGLPSDRFSAERTGGSVSTLTIQRTQQEDSAVYLCASSYSREFYGYTFGSGTRLTVV.

The chain has TRBV7-8 and TRBJ1-5; a possible D gene is TRBD1 (5 bases). This CDR3 is 15 amino acids long. Trimming removed 1 base at V and 0 bases at J, with 7 bases between. In germline, CDR1 is SGHVS, CDR2 FQNEAQ. CDR3 DNA sequence: TGTGCCAGCAGCTTAGGGGGGGGTAGCAATCAGCCCCAGCATTTT. It codes for CASSLGGGSNQPQHF.

This clone was observed once. The chain carries TRBV29-1 and TRBJ2-1, with 9 bases lining up with TRBD2. The CDR3 sequence is 17 residues long. J was trimmed by 2 bases and V by 1 base; bases with no gene match: 9. Germline CDR1 SQVTM, CDR2 ANQGSEA. The CDR3 coding sequence is TGCAGCGTTGAAGGGCTAGCGGGAAGACTAACCTACAATGAGCAGTTCTTC. This gives the protein CSVEGLAGRLTYNEQFF.

The V gene is TRBV5-1, the J gene TRBJ2-2; 13 nucleotides align to TRBD2. V trimming: 4 bases; J trimming: 0 bases; junction bases outside the gene matches: 6. The germline V gene has CDR1 SGHRS and CDR2 YFSETQ. This CDR3 contains 18 residues. CDR3 protein: CASSGRLAGGSNTGELFF. The CDR3, as DNA: TGCGCCAGCAGCGGAAGACTAGCGGGAGGCTCGAACACCGGGGAGCTGTTTTTT. Full variable domain (remainder filled in from reference TRBV5-1 and TRBJ2-2): KAGVTQTPRYLIKTRGQQVTLSCSPISGHRSVSWYQQTPGQGLQFLFEYFSETQRNKGNFPGRFSGRQFSNSRSEMNVSTLELGDSALYLCASSGRLAGGSNTGELFFGEGSRLTVL.

The rearrangement uses TRBV18 and TRBJ1-1; D remains ambiguous. V lost 7 bases, J lost 1 base, and 13 bases lay in between. The germline V gene encodes CDR1 KGHSH and CDR2 LQKENI. CDR3 length: 14 amino acids. CDR3 nucleotides: TGTGCCAGCTACCCGGGCATCCAGAACACTGAAGCTTTCTTT. This codes for CASYPGIQNTEAFF.

The chain links TRBV7-2 to TRBJ2-5, with D hard to call. Per the germline V gene, CDR1 is SGHTA and CDR2 is FQGNSA. Trimming removed 1 base at V and 0 bases at J, with 3 bases between. The CDR3 is made up of 13 amino acids. The CDR3 region is CASSLGDQETQYF. CDR3 DNA sequence: TGTGCCAGCAGCTTAGGGGACCAAGAGACCCAGTACTTC.

This clone is a singleton in its sample. The chain carries TRBV20-1 and TRBJ2-7; possibly TRBD1 for D (6 bases). V was pared by 6 bases and J by 7 bases, with 13 bases between. Per the germline V gene, CDR1 is DFQATT and CDR2 is SNEGSKA (reference sequence). CDR3 length: 11 amino acids. CDR3 DNA sequence: TGCAGTGCCAACAGGGCTCAAGAGCAGTACTTC. Translated, it gives CSANRAQEQYF.

V usage is TRBV7-2 and J usage is TRBJ2-3; 7 nucleotides match TRBD1. Germline V gene data show CDR1 as SGHTA and CDR2 as FQGNSA. V shed 4 bases, J shed 4 bases, and the junction held 8 bases outside the gene matches. The CDR3 is made up of 15 amino acids. In DNA form, the CDR3 reads TGTGCCAGCAGCTACCGACAGGGAAAATCAGATACGCAGTATTTT. It yields the protein CASSYRQGKSDTQYF.

In DNA, the CDR3 is TGTGCTACAGGAGGAGAACTATTCTATGGCTACACCTTC. It yields the protein CATGGELFYGYTF. This chain uses TRBV30 with TRBJ1-2, with a weak D call TRBD1 (5 bases). The germline V gene has CDR1 GTSNPN and CDR2 SVGIG (reference sequence). The CDR3 consists of 13 residues. Variable domain in full (rest from reference TRBV30 and TRBJ1-2): SQTIHQWPATLVQPVGSPLSLECTVEGTSNPNLYWYRQAAGRGLQLLFYSVGIGQISSEVPQNLSASRPQDRQFILSSKKLLLSDSGFYLCATGGELFYGYTFGSGTRLTVV.

The rearrangement links TRBV5-1 to TRBJ1-1; D might be TRBD1 (5 bases). The CDR3 contains 15 residues. V was pared by 0 bases and J by 1 base, with 10 bases between. Germline V CDR1 and CDR2: SGHRS, YFSETQ. The CDR3 DNA is TGCGCCAGCAGCTTGGCTCTGGGGGGGAACACTGAAGCTTTCTTT. Its translation: CASSLALGGNTEAFF.

The V call is TRBV19, the J call TRBJ1-2, with D uncertain. The CDR3 has 13 residues. V lost 7 bases and J lost 4, with 13 bases in between. In germline, CDR1 is LNHDA, CDR2 SQIVND (reference sequence). DNA for the CDR3: TGTGCCAGTACCCCGGAGGGAGGCTATGGCTACACCTTC. Its translation: CASTPEGGYGYTF. Full variable domain (rest looked up from reference TRBV19 and TRBJ1-2): DGGITQSPKYLFRKEGQNVTLSCEQNLNHDAMYWYRQDPGQGLRLIYYSQIVNDFQKGDIAEGYSVSREKKESFPLTVTSAQKNPTAFYLCASTPEGGYGYTFGSGTRLTVV.

The chain couples TRBV18 to TRBJ2-1; the match to TRBD2 covers 7 bases. CDR3 length: 15 residues. J gave up 8 bases and V 6 bases, and 13 bases lay outside the gene matches. Germline CDR1 reads KGHSH; CDR2 reads LQKENI. The CDR3 sequence: CASSGGQRDAYEQFF. The CDR3 region has the DNA TGTGCCAGCTCTGGAGGTCAGCGGGATGCGTATGAGCAGTTCTTC.

This rearrangement joins TRBV4-3 to TRBJ1-5; D might be TRBD1 (5 bases). Germline loops: CDR1 LGHNA, CDR2 YSLEER. V lost 0 bases to trimming and J lost 7 bases, with 7 bases between them. The CDR3 contains 13 residues. The CDR3: CASSQDRAQPQHF. Here the CDR3 DNA reads TGCGCCAGCAGCCAAGACAGGGCCCAGCCCCAGCATTTT.

The J gene is TRBJ2-1, the V gene TRBV3-1 (or the pseudogene TRBV3-2), with 9 bases that match TRBD2. Germline CDR1 reads LGHDT; CDR2 reads YNNKEL (reference sequence). V shed 3 bases and J 0 bases; nucleotides not matched to a gene: 21. The CDR3 totals 22 residues. CDR3 region: CASSHLRRAGGPNLHSYNEQFF. The CDR3 DNA follows: TGTGCCAGCAGCCACCTACGAAGGGCGGGAGGGCCTAATCTACACTCCTACAATGAGCAGTTCTTC.

This chain connects TRBV30 to TRBJ1-5; D is undetermined. The V end was cut by 3 bases, the J end by 9 bases, with 15 bases between. This CDR3 comprises 13 residues. Germline V gene sequence: CDR1 GTSNPN, CDR2 SVGIG (reference sequence). The CDR3 sequence: CAWSGTGDRPQHF. CDR3 nucleotide sequence: TGTGCCTGGAGCGGTACCGGCGATCGGCCCCAGCATTTT.

This sequence joins TRBV28 and TRBJ2-1; 8 bases agree with TRBD1. This CDR3 region has 14 residues. V dropped 2 bases and J dropped 9; count of bases not matched to a gene: 6. Germline V gene data show CDR1 as MDHEN and CDR2 as SYDVKM. CDR3 in DNA: TGTGCCAGCAGTTTACTACAGGGGGGTAGTGAGCAGTTCTTC. Residues: CASSLLQGGSEQFF.

This chain uses TRBV28 with TRBJ1-2; D is ambiguous. Germline V gene lookup returns CDR1 MDHEN and CDR2 SYDVKM. V lost 6 bases and J 2 bases, leaving 16 bases between the germline ends. The CDR3 sequence is 15 residues long. For the CDR3, the DNA is TGTGCCAGCAGATTTGACGTCCTGCTAAACTATGGCTACACCTTC. The encoded protein is CASRFDVLLNYGYTF.

V gene TRBV7-6 combines with J gene TRBJ2-1; D is ambiguous. This CDR3 has 13 residues. Germline lookup yields CDR1 SGHVS and CDR2 FNYEAQ. V was clipped by 2 bases and J by 6 bases, with 8 bases between them. CDR3 residues: CASSLIYANEQFF. CDR3 coding DNA: TGTGCCAGCAGCTTAATTTATGCCAATGAGCAGTTCTTC.

V and J are TRBV6-5 and TRBJ1-2; TRBD1 might be the D (5 bases). This CDR3 comprises 12 residues. Germline V gives CDR1 MNHEY, CDR2 SVGAGI. Trimming removed 7 bases at V and 3 bases at J, with 9 bases between. The CDR3: CASNRQHYGYTF. CDR3 bases: TGTGCCAGCAACCGACAGCACTATGGCTACACCTTC.